These 20 T cell receptor beta chains were all obtained from the same sample, sequenced in a study of neoadjuvant anti-PD-1 for oral cavity cancer. Measured with immunoSEQ multiplex PCR; TCRdb has only the in-frame clones, and not every one. The sample carries tens of thousands of clones, less than 90% recorded once. Noted time point: after neoadjuvant nivolumab, at surgical resection. Sequences were derived from PBMCs, sampled after nivolumab (anti-PD-1) treatment. The receptors shown here come from a person aged 40 to 85 with oral cavity squamous cell carcinoma.

This clone was observed a single time. The rearrangement joins TRBV9 to TRBJ2-1; 10 bases align to TRBD2. CDR3 size: 18 residues. The germline CDR1 and CDR2 sequences are SGDLS and YYNGEE. V gave up 3 bases and J gave up 4 bases; unmatched junction bases: 13. CDR3 residues: CASSARGLKREGYNEQFF. The CDR3 DNA reads as TGTGCCAGCAGCGCAAGGGGTCTAAAGCGGGAGGGGTACAATGAGCAGTTCTTC.

The chain joins TRBV2 to TRBJ2-7; D is ambiguous. Trimming took 4 bases from V and 2 from J, leaving 15 bases between them. Germline-derived CDR1 and CDR2 are SNHLY and FYNNEI. The CDR3 consists of 15 residues. The CDR3, as DNA: TGTGCCAGCAGTGGAAGCGTGGGATTCCCCTACGAGCAGTACTTC. Protein product: CASSGSVGFPYEQYF.

V and J are TRBV2 and TRBJ1-2; TRBD1 matches at 7 bases. The V and J ends lost 1 base and 7 bases, in that order; junction bases with no gene match: 15. Looked up from germline, CDR1 is SNHLY and CDR2 is FYNNEI. The CDR3 length is 17 residues. The CDR3 DNA follows: TGTGCCAGCAGTGAAGTTGCGTACTGGGACAGCCCCTCTGGCTACACCTTC. Its protein is CASSEVAYWDSPSGYTF.

The chain's CDR3 is CASSEALGGVETQYF. CDR3 in DNA: TGTGCCAGCAGTGAAGCGCTGGGGGGAGTTGAGACCCAGTACTTC. The V and J genes are TRBV6-1 and TRBJ2-5, with a tentative D call TRBD2 (6 bases). Trimming stripped 0 bases from V and 5 bases from J, with 13 bases between. This CDR3 spans 15 amino acids. CDR1 is MNHNS and CDR2 is SASEGT in the germline V gene.

The chain links TRBV7-2 to TRBJ2-5; TRBD1 matches 7 bases. The CDR3 is made up of 14 amino acids. The ends lost 2 bases at V and 4 bases at J; junction bases unmatched: 4. The germline V gene has CDR1 SGHTA and CDR2 FQGNSA. The chain's CDR3 is CASSLTGAGETQYF. Written as DNA, the CDR3 is TGTGCCAGCAGCTTAACAGGGGCGGGAGAGACCCAGTACTTC.

The chain couples TRBV7-2 to TRBJ2-5, with 7 bases that match TRBD2. CDR1 and CDR2 (germline): SGHTA, FQGNSA. The CDR3 contains 14 residues. Trimming took 0 bases from V and 5 from J; bases not matched to a gene: 3. The CDR3 here is CASSLATSRETQYF. The CDR3, as DNA: TGTGCCAGCAGCTTAGCGACTAGCAGGGAGACCCAGTACTTC.

This chain connects TRBV6-6 to TRBJ1-5, with D possibly TRBD1 on 6 matching bases. V lost 6 bases and J lost 4, with 16 bases in between. Germline V gives CDR1 MNHNY, CDR2 SVGAGI (reference sequence). This CDR3 contains 15 residues. The CDR3 loop reads CASRTTGLGNQPQHF. The CDR3 region has the DNA TGTGCCAGCAGAACCACAGGGCTAGGAAATCAGCCCCAGCATTTT.

Worth noting for this clone: Distinct nucleotide sequences in the sample also encode this CDR3. The chain links TRBV7-2 to TRBJ1-1; D is uncertain. With 1 base removed from V and 8 bases from J, the gap between germline ends came to 11 bases. CDR1 is SGHTA, CDR2 FQGNSA, per germline. CDR3 length: 13 residues. The DNA of the CDR3 is TGTGCCAGCAGCTTAGGTCGTAGCAGGGAAGCTTTCTTT. It translates to CASSLGRSREAFF.

The rearrangement links TRBV7-9 to TRBJ1-2, with a weak D call TRBD1 (6 bases). The germline V gene has CDR1 SEHNR and CDR2 FQNEAQ (reference sequence). CDR3 length equals 16 residues. Trimming took off 5 bases at V and 0 bases at J, with 16 bases between the two ends. This CDR3 is CASSPTGLRANYGYTF. As DNA, the CDR3 is TGTGCCAGCAGCCCTACAGGGTTACGGGCTAACTATGGCTACACCTTC.

V usage is TRBV10-3 and J usage is TRBJ2-7, with D possibly being TRBD1 or TRBD2 (5 bases each). V was clipped by 2 bases and J by 2 bases, with 7 bases between them. Germline assignment: CDR1 ENHRY and CDR2 SYGVKD. The CDR3 loop spans 13 amino acids. In nucleotides, the CDR3 is TGTGCCATCAGTGAGCAGGGAGCCTACGAGCAGTACTTC. Amino acids: CAISEQGAYEQYF.

This chain joins TRBV25-1 and TRBJ2-3; 7 positions agree with TRBD1. V shed 2 bases, J shed 4 bases, and the junction held 3 bases outside the gene matches. This CDR3 is 14 amino acids long. Germline values: CDR1 MGHDK, CDR2 SYGVNS. In nucleotides, the CDR3 is TGTGCCAGCAGTGAACGACAGGGCCCAGATACGCAGTATTTT. This gives the protein CASSERQGPDTQYF.

The V and J genes are TRBV28 and TRBJ1-1, with no clear D. With 3 bases removed from V and 3 bases from J, the gap between germline ends came to 8 bases. Germline V CDR1 and CDR2: MDHEN, SYDVKM. CDR3 length: 13 amino acids. Written as DNA, the CDR3 is TGTGCCAGCAGTTTGGGAATACACACTGAAGCTTTCTTT. This translates into CASSLGIHTEAFF.

DNA of the CDR3: TGTGCCAGCAGCTTCACAGTAAAAGACGAGCAGTACTTC. Translation: CASSFTVKDEQYF. The chain recombines TRBV7-2 with TRBJ2-7; D is undetermined. Germline CDR1 is SGHTA and CDR2 is FQGNSA. The V gene lost 3 bases and the J gene lost 5 bases, with 11 bases spanning the gap. The CDR3 length is 13 residues.

The table lists this clone with a few counts. The chain links TRBV30 to TRBJ1-2, with unresolved D. The length of the CDR3 is 14 residues. The V end lost 0 bases, the J end lost 0 bases, and 8 bases lay between the germline ends. Germline lookup yields CDR1 GTSNPN and CDR2 SVGIG (reference sequence). In nucleotides, the CDR3 is TGTGCCTGGAGTGTGGTGGCAGCTAACTATGGCTACACCTTC. It yields the protein CAWSVVAANYGYTF.

This chain joins TRBV5-1 and TRBJ2-1; the D gene is possibly TRBD1 (5 bases). V lost 7 bases and J lost 1, with 18 bases in between. The CDR3 runs to 16 residues. CDR1 and CDR2 from the germline V gene are SGHRS and YFSETQ. DNA for the CDR3: TGCGCCAGCGGATCAAAGTATGCAGGGTCCTACAATGAGCAGTTCTTC. Its translation: CASGSKYAGSYNEQFF. Looking up the rest from reference TRBV5-1 and TRBJ2-1 gives the full variable domain: KAGVTQTPRYLIKTRGQQVTLSCSPISGHRSVSWYQQTPGQGLQFLFEYFSETQRNKGNFPGRFSGRQFSNSRSEMNVSTLELGDSALYLCASGSKYAGSYNEQFFGPGTRLTVL.

This clone was picked up one time. The V call is TRBV5-5, the J call TRBJ2-7; either TRBD1 or TRBD2 may fit D (5 bases each). The CDR3 runs 16 residues. Germline CDR1 and CDR2: SGHKS and YYEKEE (reference sequence). V lost 0 bases and J lost 4, with 17 bases in between. CDR3 DNA sequence: TGTGCCAGCAGCTTGGGTGGGGGTTCTATCAGGTACGAGCAGTACTTC. Translated, it gives CASSLGGGSIRYEQYF. The full variable domain, completed using reference TRBV5-5 and TRBJ2-7, is DAGVTQSPTHLIKTRGQQVTLRCSPISGHKSVSWYQQVLGQGPQFIFQYYEKEERGRGNFPDRFSARQFPNYSSELNVNALLLGDSALYLCASSLGGGSIRYEQYFGPGTRLTVT.

This rearrangement joins TRBV6-1 to TRBJ2-2; D ambiguous. This CDR3 has 15 amino acids. Trimming took 4 bases from V and 1 from J, leaving 10 bases between them. The germline CDR1 and CDR2 sequences are MNHNS and SASEGT. The CDR3 spells CASSGLRLNTGELFF. In DNA form, the CDR3 reads TGTGCCAGCAGTGGGCTTAGACTGAACACCGGGGAGCTGTTTTTT.

This clone was counted only a few times. The chain couples TRBV18 to TRBJ1-5; 7 bases fit TRBD1. This CDR3 is 15 amino acids long. Trimming at V came to 3 bases and at J to 0 bases, leaving 2 bases not matched to a gene. Per germline, CDR1 KGHSH and CDR2 LQKENI. CDR3 bases: TGTGCCAGCTCACCGGGACAGAATAGCAATCAGCCCCAGCATTTT. This codes for CASSPGQNSNQPQHF.

V and J are TRBV13 and TRBJ2-4, with a weak D call TRBD1 (5 bases). In germline, CDR1 is PRHDT, CDR2 FYEKMQ (reference sequence). The CDR3 totals 14 residues. V was cut by 6 bases and J by 0 bases, with 9 bases left in between. The CDR3, as DNA: TGTGCCAGCAGGCCAGGGCTAGCCAAAAACATTCAGTACTTC. Protein: CASRPGLAKNIQYF.

This clone was seen only once. The rearrangement links TRBV9 to TRBJ2-7; 9 bases map to TRBD2. The CDR3 sequence is 15 residues long. In germline, CDR1 is SGDLS, CDR2 YYNGEE. V gave up 2 bases and J gave up 7 bases; unmatched junction bases: 10. The CDR3 protein is CASSVGLAPTWEQYF. Here the CDR3 DNA reads TGTGCCAGCAGCGTGGGACTAGCTCCAACGTGGGAGCAGTACTTC.